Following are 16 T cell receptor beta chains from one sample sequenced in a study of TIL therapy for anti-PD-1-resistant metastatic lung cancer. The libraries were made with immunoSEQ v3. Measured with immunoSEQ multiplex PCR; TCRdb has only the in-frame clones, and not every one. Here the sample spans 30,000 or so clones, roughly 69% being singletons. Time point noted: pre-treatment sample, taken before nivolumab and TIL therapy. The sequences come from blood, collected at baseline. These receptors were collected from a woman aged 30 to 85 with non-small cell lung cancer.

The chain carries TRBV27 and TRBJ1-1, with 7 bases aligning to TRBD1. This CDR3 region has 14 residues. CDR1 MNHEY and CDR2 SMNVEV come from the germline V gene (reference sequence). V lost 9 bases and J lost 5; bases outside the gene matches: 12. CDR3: CASGEGGDWTEAFF. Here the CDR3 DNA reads TGTGCCAGTGGGGAAGGGGGCGATTGGACTGAAGCTTTCTTT.

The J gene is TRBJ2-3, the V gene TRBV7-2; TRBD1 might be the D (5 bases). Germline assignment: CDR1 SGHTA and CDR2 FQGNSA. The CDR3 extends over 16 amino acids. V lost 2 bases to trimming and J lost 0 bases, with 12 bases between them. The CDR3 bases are TGTGCCAGCAGCTTATTAGGGGCTGCTAGCACAGATACGCAGTATTTT. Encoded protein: CASSLLGAASTDTQYF.

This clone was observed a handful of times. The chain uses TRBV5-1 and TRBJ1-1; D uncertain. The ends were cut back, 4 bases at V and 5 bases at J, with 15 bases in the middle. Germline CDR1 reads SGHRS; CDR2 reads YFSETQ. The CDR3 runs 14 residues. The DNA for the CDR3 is TGCGCCAGCAGCGGCCAACAATTTTCAACTGAAGCTTTCTTT. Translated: CASSGQQFSTEAFF.

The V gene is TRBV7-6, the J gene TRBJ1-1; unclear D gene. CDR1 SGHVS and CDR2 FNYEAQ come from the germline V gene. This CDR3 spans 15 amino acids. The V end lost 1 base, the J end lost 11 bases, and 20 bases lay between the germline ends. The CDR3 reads CASSLEHAGLGAAFF. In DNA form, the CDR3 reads TGTGCCAGCAGCTTAGAGCATGCTGGGTTGGGAGCGGCTTTCTTT.

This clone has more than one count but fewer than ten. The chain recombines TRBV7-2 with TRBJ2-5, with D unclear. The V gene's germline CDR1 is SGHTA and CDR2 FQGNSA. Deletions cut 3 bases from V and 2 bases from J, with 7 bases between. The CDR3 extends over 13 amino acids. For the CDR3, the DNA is TGTGCCAGCAGCTTTGGCTCACAAGAGACCCAGTACTTC. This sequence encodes CASSFGSQETQYF.

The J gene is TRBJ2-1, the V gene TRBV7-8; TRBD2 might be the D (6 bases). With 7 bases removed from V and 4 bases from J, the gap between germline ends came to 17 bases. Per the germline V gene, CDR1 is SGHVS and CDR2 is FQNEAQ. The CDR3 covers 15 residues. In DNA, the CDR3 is TGTGCCAGCAACAAAGTAACCGGGAGATACAATGAGCAGTTCTTC. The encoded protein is CASNKVTGRYNEQFF.

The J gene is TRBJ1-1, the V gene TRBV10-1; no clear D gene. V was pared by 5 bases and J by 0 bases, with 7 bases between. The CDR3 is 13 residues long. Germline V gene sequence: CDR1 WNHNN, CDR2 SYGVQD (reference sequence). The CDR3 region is CASSPNMNTEAFF. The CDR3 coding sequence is TGCGCCAGCAGTCCTAATATGAACACTGAAGCTTTCTTT.

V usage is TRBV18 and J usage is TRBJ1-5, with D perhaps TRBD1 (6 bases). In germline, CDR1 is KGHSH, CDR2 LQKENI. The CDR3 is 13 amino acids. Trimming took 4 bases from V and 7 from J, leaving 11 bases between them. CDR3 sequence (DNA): TGTGCCAGCTCACGAGGGGGAGGGCAGCCCCAGCATTTT. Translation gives CASSRGGGQPQHF.

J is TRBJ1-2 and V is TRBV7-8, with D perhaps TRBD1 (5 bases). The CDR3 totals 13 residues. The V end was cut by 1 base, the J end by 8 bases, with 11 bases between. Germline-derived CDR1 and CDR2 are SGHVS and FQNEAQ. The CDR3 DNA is TGTGCCAGCAGCTTAGGAACAGGCCGGGGCTACACCTTC. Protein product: CASSLGTGRGYTF. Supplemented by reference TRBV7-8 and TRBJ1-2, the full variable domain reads GAGVSQSPRYKVAKRGQDVALRCDPISGHVSLFWYQQALGQGPEFLTYFQNEAQLDKSGLPSDRFFAERPEGSVSTLKIQRTQQEDSAVYLCASSLGTGRGYTFGSGTRLTVV.

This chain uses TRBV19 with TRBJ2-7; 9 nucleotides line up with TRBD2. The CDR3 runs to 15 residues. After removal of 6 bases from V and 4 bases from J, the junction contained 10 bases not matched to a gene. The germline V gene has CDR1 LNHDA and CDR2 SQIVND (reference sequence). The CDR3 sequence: CASSEPGSGRYEQYF. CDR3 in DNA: TGTGCCAGTAGCGAACCCGGGAGCGGGAGGTACGAGCAGTACTTC.

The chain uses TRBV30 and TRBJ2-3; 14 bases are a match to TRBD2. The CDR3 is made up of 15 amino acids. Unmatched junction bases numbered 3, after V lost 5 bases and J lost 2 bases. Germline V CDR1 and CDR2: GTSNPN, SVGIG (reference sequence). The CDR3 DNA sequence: TGTGCCTGGGGGACTAGCGGGAGTGTCACAGATACGCAGTATTTT. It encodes CAWGTSGSVTDTQYF.

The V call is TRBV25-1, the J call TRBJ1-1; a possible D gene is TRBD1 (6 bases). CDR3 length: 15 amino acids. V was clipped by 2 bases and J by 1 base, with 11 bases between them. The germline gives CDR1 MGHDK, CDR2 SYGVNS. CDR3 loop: CASSEVGAGNTEAFF. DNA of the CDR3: TGTGCCAGCAGTGAAGTGGGGGCCGGGAACACTGAAGCTTTCTTT.

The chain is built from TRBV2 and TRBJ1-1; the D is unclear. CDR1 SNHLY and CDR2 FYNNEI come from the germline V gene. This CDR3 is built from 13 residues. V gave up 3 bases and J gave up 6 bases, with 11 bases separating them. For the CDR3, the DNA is TGTGCCAGCAGTGAGTCAGGTTCTTCTGAAGCTTTCTTT. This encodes CASSESGSSEAFF.

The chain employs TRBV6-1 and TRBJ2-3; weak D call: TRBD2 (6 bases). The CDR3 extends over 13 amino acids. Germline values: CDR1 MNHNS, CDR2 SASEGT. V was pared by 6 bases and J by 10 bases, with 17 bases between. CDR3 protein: CASSPEGLQSQYF. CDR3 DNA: TGTGCCAGCAGCCCGGAGGGACTCCAATCGCAGTATTTT.

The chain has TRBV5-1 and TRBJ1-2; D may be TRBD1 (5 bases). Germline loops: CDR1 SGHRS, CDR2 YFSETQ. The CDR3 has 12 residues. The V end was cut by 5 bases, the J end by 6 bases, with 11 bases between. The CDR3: CASRRGENGYTF. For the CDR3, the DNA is TGCGCCAGCAGGCGGGGGGAGAATGGCTACACCTTC.

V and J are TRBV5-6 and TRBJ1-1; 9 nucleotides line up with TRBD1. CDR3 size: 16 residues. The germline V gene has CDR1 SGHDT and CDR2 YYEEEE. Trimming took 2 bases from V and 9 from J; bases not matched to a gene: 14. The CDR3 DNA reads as TGTGCCAGCAGCTTAGAACAGGGGGCGCGTATTGGGAAAGCTTTCTTT. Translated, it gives CASSLEQGARIGKAFF.